The 17 T cell receptor beta chains presented below share a single source sample, sequenced in a study of molecular identifiers for immune sequencing clone quantification. TCRdb reprocessed the PCR reads via MiXCR and lists one record per CDR3 protein. Among about 640,000 distinct CDR3 sequences listed, around 20% were seen once. Sequenced: naive CD8+ T cells from blood, with Jurkat cell RNA spiked in. As to subset: FACS-sorted CD8+CD4-CCR7+CD45RA+ naive T cells. The receptors here all came from a human donor in good health. Some libraries in this study had Jurkat cell RNA spiked in.

In the case of this clonotype: A much larger clone differs from this one at a single base, so this may be a read error. The chain couples TRBV12-2 to TRBJ2-5. TRBV12-2 counts as a pseudogene. The CDR3 extends over 12 amino acids. The chain's CDR3 is CASRSTKETRYF. The CDR3 DNA is TGTGCAAGTCGCTCGACGAAAGAGACCCGGTACTTC.

This clonotype was detected ten times or more. The rearrangement uses TRBV7-2 and TRBJ2-7; D is undetermined. Trimming shortened V by 5 bases and J by 0 bases, and 8 bases separated the two germline ends. CDR1 is SGHTA, CDR2 FQGNSA, per germline. The CDR3 has 13 amino acids. As DNA, the CDR3 is TGTGCCAGCAGCCCTCCCGTCTCCTACGAGCAGTACTTC. This gives the protein CASSPPVSYEQYF.

The V and J genes are TRBV27 and TRBJ2-7; the D is unclear. Trimming took off 5 bases at V and 5 bases at J, with 13 bases between the two ends. The CDR3 is made up of 13 amino acids. Germline CDR1 is MNHEY and CDR2 is SMNVEV (reference sequence). CDR3 DNA sequence: TGTGCCAGCAGTGATATATTAGTTGACGAGCAGTACTTC. Translation gives CASSDILVDEQYF.

This rearrangement joins TRBV10-3 to TRBJ1-1, with 8 bases matching TRBD1. The CDR3 sequence is 18 residues long. Germline CDR1 is ENHRY and CDR2 is SYGVKD. V lost 4 bases, J lost 7 bases, and 20 bases stayed unmatched. CDR3 sequence: CAISGSGTGHALNYEAFF. DNA of the CDR3: TGTGCCATCAGTGGGTCGGGGACAGGCCATGCCTTAAATTATGAAGCTTTCTTT.

This clonotype came up a few times. The rearrangement links TRBV12-3 or TRBV12-4 to TRBJ2-1, with TRBD2 matching 10 bases. The CDR3 totals 17 residues. The trim removed 1 base at V and 5 bases at J, leaving 8 bases unmatched. The CDR3 here is CASSLGTSGTPNNEQFF. The DNA for the CDR3 is TGTGCCAGCAGTTTAGGGACTAGCGGTACACCGAACAATGAGCAGTTCTTC.

The sample holds many counts of this clonotype. V is TRBV9 and J is TRBJ1-6; D remains unclear. The CDR3 totals 15 residues. The germline gives CDR1 SGDLS, CDR2 YYNGEE. V lost 0 bases, J lost 6 bases, and 10 bases lay in between. The CDR3 loop is CASSVDSYPNSPLHF. CDR3 bases: TGTGCCAGCAGCGTAGACAGCTATCCTAATTCACCCCTCCACTTT.

This clonotype showed up many times. The chain has TRBV12-3 or TRBV12-4 and TRBJ1-1; no reliable D call. This CDR3 has 14 amino acids. V dropped 7 bases and J dropped 0 bases, with 12 bases sitting between them. The CDR3 region is CASTEGAMNTEAFF. CDR3 nucleotide sequence: TGTGCCAGCACCGAAGGAGCCATGAACACTGAAGCTTTCTTT.

This clonotype was picked up many times. The V call is TRBV7-9, the J call TRBJ2-7; D is perhaps TRBD1 (6 bases). CDR1 and CDR2 (germline): SEHNR, FQNEAQ (reference sequence). Trimming took off 0 bases at V and 6 bases at J, with 9 bases between the two ends. The CDR3 consists of 13 residues. The CDR3 DNA reads TGTGCCAGCAGCTTAGCCTCAGGGGCCGAGCAGTACTTC. As protein: CASSLASGAEQYF.

This clonotype was detected ten times or more. The V call is TRBV4-2, the J call TRBJ2-7, with D uncertain. This CDR3 contains 15 residues. The germline V gene has CDR1 LGHNA and CDR2 YNFKEQ. The ends were cut back, 1 base at V and 0 bases at J, with 10 bases in the middle. DNA for the CDR3: TGTGCCAGCAGCCAAGCCATAGGCGGCTCCTACGAGCAGTACTTC. Translated, it gives CASSQAIGGSYEQYF.

At least ten counts were recorded for this clonotype. This chain uses TRBV24-1 with TRBJ2-2; 7 bases match TRBD1. The CDR3 consists of 14 residues. The V gene's germline CDR1 is KGHDR and CDR2 SFDVKD. The junction had 1 base not matched to a gene; V was cut back by 4 bases and J by 3 bases. The CDR3 sequence: CATSEQGYTGELFF. CDR3 nucleotide sequence: TGTGCCACCAGTGAACAGGGGTACACCGGGGAGCTGTTTTTT.

Comments on this clonotype: The conserved phenylalanine or tryptophan normally closing the CDR3 is absent here, so this likely arose from a read error. The rearrangement links TRBV6-6 to TRBJ2-7, with a tentative D call TRBD2 (6 bases). The length of the CDR3 is 15 residues. CDR1 is MNHNY and CDR2 is SVGAGI in the germline V gene (reference sequence). V was clipped by 3 bases and J by 2 bases, with 14 bases between them. The CDR3 region is CASSYYPGEAYEQYL. CDR3 sequence (DNA): TGTGCCAGCAGTTATTACCCGGGGGAAGCCTACGAGCAGTACCTC.

For this clonotype: A much more abundant neighbour one base away suggests this may be a read error. The conserved phenylalanine or tryptophan is not found at the CDR3 terminus, so this likely reflects a read error. The genes are TRBV12-3 or TRBV12-4 and TRBJ2-3; no definite D call. Trimming shortened V by 0 bases and J by 12 bases, and 19 bases separated the two germline ends. CDR3 length: 15 amino acids. CDR3 amino acids: CASSLAMGPSAPQYV. CDR3 nucleotides: TGTGCCAGCAGTTTAGCTATGGGTCCGAGTGCCCCCCAGTATGTT.

This clonotype was detected many times. The rearrangement uses TRBV5-6 and TRBJ2-7, with 7 bases that match TRBD2. The trim removed 1 base at V and 5 bases at J, leaving 9 bases unmatched. The CDR3 has 15 residues. Per germline, CDR1 SGHDT and CDR2 YYEEEE. The CDR3 loop is CASSLLRGEGHEQYF. CDR3 DNA sequence: TGTGCCAGCAGCTTGCTCCGGGGGGAAGGACACGAGCAGTACTTC.

This clonotype was seen at least ten times. The rearrangement uses TRBV27 and TRBJ2-3; unclear D gene. Germline values: CDR1 MNHEY, CDR2 SMNVEV (reference sequence). The CDR3 is 14 amino acids. Between the trimmed V and J ends, which lost 2 bases and 1 base, there was a span of 7 bases. The CDR3: CASSLALRTDTQYF. The CDR3 bases are TGTGCCAGCAGTTTAGCATTACGCACAGATACGCAGTATTTT.

In its sample, this clonotype was seen a few times. The CDR3 is CSARDGDTEAFF. The CDR3 region has the DNA TGCAGTGCTCGGGACGGTGACACTGAAGCTTTCTTT. The V gene is TRBV20-1, the J gene TRBJ1-1; D perhaps matches TRBD1 (5 bases). V gave up 5 bases and J gave up 3 bases, with 10 bases separating them. The CDR3 is 12 amino acids. Germline V gene lookup returns CDR1 DFQATT and CDR2 SNEGSKA (reference sequence).

This chain uses TRBV27 with TRBJ1-1, with D hard to call. Germline CDR1 is MNHEY and CDR2 is SMNVEV (reference sequence). CDR3 length: 15 residues. Trimming removed 4 bases from V and 1 base from J, with 13 bases in between. CDR3 region: CASSSSPNPNTEAFF. CDR3 nucleotides: TGTGCCAGCAGTTCATCCCCTAATCCGAACACTGAAGCTTTCTTT.

J is TRBJ2-7 and V is TRBV7-6; perhaps TRBD1 as D (6 bases). CDR3 length equals 14 residues. V was shortened by 8 bases and J by 5 bases, with 19 bases between the two germline ends. From germline, CDR1 is SGHVS and CDR2 FNYEAQ. DNA for the CDR3: TGTGCCAGCGGCACCCAGACAGGTGTTCACGAGCAGTACTTC. Translation: CASGTQTGVHEQYF.